The 24 T cell receptor beta chains below all came from one sample that was sequenced in a study of blood T cell repertoires in COVID-19. Repertoires were generated with immunoSEQ multiplex PCR, while TCRdb's copy carries only in-frame clones and drops some. The sample lists around 330,000 clones; less than 85% were seen once. What was sequenced was PBMCs or T cells enriched from blood (not recorded which). These receptors originate from a woman aged 30 to 39 who had been exposed to COVID-19.

The CDR3: CASSLPGEALDTQYF. In DNA, the CDR3 is TGTGCCAGCAGCCTACCAGGGGAAGCTTTAGATACGCAGTATTTT. This rearrangement joins TRBV7-6 to TRBJ2-3, with D tentatively TRBD1 (6 bases). Germline V gene lookup returns CDR1 SGHVS and CDR2 FNYEAQ. The CDR3 sequence is 15 residues long. Trimming removed 5 bases at V and 5 bases at J, with 17 bases between.

The CDR3 nucleotides are TGTGCCAGCTCGCAGGGGGGTAACACTGAAGCTTTCTTT. Translating gives CASSQGGNTEAFF. The chain carries TRBV18 and TRBJ1-1; 7 bases agree with TRBD1. This CDR3 region has 13 residues. After removal of 6 bases from V and 2 bases from J, the junction contained 3 bases not matched to a gene. Per germline, CDR1 KGHSH and CDR2 LQKENI. Based on the CDR3 plus reference TRBV18 and TRBJ1-1, the full variable domain is NAGVMQNPRHLVRRRGQEARLRCSPMKGHSHVYWYRQLPEEGLKFMVYLQKENIIDESGMPKERFSAEFPKEGPSILRIQQVVRGDSAAYFCASSQGGNTEAFFGQGTRLTVV.

This clone was seen a few times. One end of the junction fails to match germline, which may point to a read error. This sequence joins TRBV2 and TRBJ1-2; D uncertain. From germline, CDR1 is SNHLY and CDR2 FYNNEI. The CDR3 length is 14 residues. CDR3 sequence (DNA): TGTGCCAGCAGCGAAGCGGAGAGTAACTATGGCTACACCTTC. Its translation: CASSEAESNYGYTF.

The rearrangement joins TRBV24-1 to TRBJ1-2; TRBD1 might be the D (6 bases). Per the germline V gene, CDR1 is KGHDR and CDR2 is SFDVKD. CDR3 size: 13 residues. Trimming cost V 9 bases and J 2 bases, with 12 bases left between them. The CDR3 reads CATRGADNYGYTF. The CDR3 bases are TGTGCCACCCGGGGGGCGGACAACTATGGCTACACCTTC.

The CDR3 DNA reads as TGTGCCAGCAGCTTGGACAGGGCTGAAAAACTGTTTTTT. It encodes CASSLDRAEKLFF. This chain joins TRBV13 and TRBJ1-4; 8 bases are a match to TRBD1. The germline V gene encodes CDR1 PRHDT and CDR2 FYEKMQ (reference sequence). V gave up 3 bases and J gave up 7 bases; unmatched junction bases: 1. This CDR3 has 13 residues.

This clone was seen only a few times. The J gene is TRBJ1-6, the V gene TRBV6-5; 10 bases fit TRBD1. Trimming removed 0 bases from V and 7 bases from J; junction bases left unmatched: 0. This CDR3 has 15 residues. Germline CDR1 reads MNHEY; CDR2 reads SVGAGI. CDR3 in amino acids: CASSYSGQGNSPLHF. The CDR3 bases are TGTGCCAGCAGTTACTCGGGACAGGGGAATTCACCCCTCCACTTT.

The chain's CDR3 is CASSLAFHRGLGYEQYF. CDR3 bases: TGTGCCAGCAGCTTAGCGTTTCACAGGGGTCTGGGGTACGAGCAGTACTTC. The chain uses TRBV7-2 and TRBJ2-7; 7 bases are a match to TRBD1. The CDR3 has 17 residues. V was pared by 0 bases and J by 4 bases, with 12 bases of the junction left unmatched. Looked up from germline, CDR1 is SGHTA and CDR2 is FQGNSA.

The chain has TRBV19 and TRBJ1-5, with 7 bases fitting TRBD1. Germline lookup yields CDR1 LNHDA and CDR2 SQIVND (reference sequence). The CDR3 runs to 16 residues. Unmatched junction bases numbered 13, after V lost 7 bases and J lost 4 bases. In nucleotides, the CDR3 is TGTGCCAGTACCAAACGTCAGGGACAGTTGAATCAGCCCCAGCATTTT. Translated, it gives CASTKRQGQLNQPQHF.

V and J are TRBV7-9 and TRBJ2-3; D not resolved. Germline V gene lookup returns CDR1 SEHNR and CDR2 FQNEAQ (reference sequence). V dropped 6 bases and J dropped 5 bases, with 12 bases sitting between them. The CDR3 length is 13 residues. CDR3 nucleotide sequence: TGTGCCAGCAGTGTTGGAGTAGGAGATACGCAGTATTTT. It translates to CASSVGVGDTQYF.

This chain joins TRBV4-2 and TRBJ2-1; tentative D call: TRBD2 (5 bases). This CDR3 spans 16 amino acids. CDR1 is LGHNA and CDR2 is YNFKEQ in the germline V gene. The ends were cut back, 1 base at V and 2 bases at J, with 12 bases in the middle. CDR3 coding DNA: TGTGCCAGCAGCCAAGTTAGTCGGGAAGCCTACAATGAGCAGTTCTTC. It translates to CASSQVSREAYNEQFF.

The J gene is TRBJ1-2, the V gene TRBV19; TRBD1 matches 8 bases. Germline assignment: CDR1 LNHDA and CDR2 SQIVND (reference sequence). The ends lost 2 bases at V and 8 bases at J; junction bases unmatched: 7. This CDR3 region has 14 residues. Here the CDR3 reads CASSISQGARGYTF. DNA for the CDR3: TGTGCCAGTAGTATATCCCAGGGGGCGCGGGGCTACACCTTC.

The rearrangement uses TRBV11-3 and TRBJ1-1, with 7 bases identical to TRBD1. Trimming at V came to 1 base and at J to 8 bases, leaving 4 bases not matched to a gene. The length of the CDR3 is 13 residues. Germline CDR1 reads SGHNT; CDR2 reads YENEEA. CDR3 in DNA: TGTGCCAGCAGCTTAGGCTGGGACAGAGAAGCTTTCTTT. This sequence encodes CASSLGWDREAFF.

This chain connects TRBV9 to TRBJ2-5; D may be TRBD2 (7 bases). The CDR3 runs 14 residues. CDR1 and CDR2 from the germline V gene are SGDLS and YYNGEE. Trimming removed 4 bases at V and 4 bases at J, with 14 bases between. CDR3 sequence (DNA): TGTGCCAGCAGCCTAAACAGGGAGGGAGAGACCCAGTACTTC. Encoded protein: CASSLNREGETQYF.

In its sample, this clone was seen once. This rearrangement joins TRBV20-1 to TRBJ2-7, with 9 bases identical to TRBD1. The junction had 2 bases not matched to a gene; V was cut back by 0 bases and J by 11 bases. The CDR3 contains 11 residues. Germline values: CDR1 DFQATT, CDR2 SNEGSKA (reference sequence). In nucleotides, the CDR3 is TGCAGTGCTAGAGATTGGGACAGGGAGTACTTC. It yields the protein CSARDWDREYF.

V and J are TRBV28 and TRBJ1-5; D is possibly TRBD1 (5 bases). V lost 2 bases and J lost 0, with 8 bases in between. The germline V gene encodes CDR1 MDHEN and CDR2 SYDVKM. This CDR3 is 15 amino acids long. Here the CDR3 reads CASSLAGSSNQPQHF. The DNA for the CDR3 is TGTGCCAGCAGTTTAGCAGGGTCTAGCAATCAGCCCCAGCATTTT.

This clone has just a few counts. The chain links TRBV27 to TRBJ2-1; D is ambiguous. The CDR3 has 15 residues. The germline V gene encodes CDR1 MNHEY and CDR2 SMNVEV (reference sequence). V was pared by 6 bases and J by 0 bases, with 12 bases between. The CDR3 region has the DNA TGTGCCAGCAGCTTAAGCGAGAGCTCCTACAATGAGCAGTTCTTC. Its protein product is CASSLSESSYNEQFF.

The chain links TRBV4-1 to TRBJ1-4, with D uncertain. Germline CDR1 and CDR2: MGHRA and YSYEKL. The CDR3 covers 15 residues. Trimming took off 1 base at V and 5 bases at J, with 11 bases between the two ends. The CDR3 DNA reads TGCGCCAGCAGCCAAGGCGGGCAGGTCAATGAAAAACTGTTTTTT. Translating gives CASSQGGQVNEKLFF.

The rearrangement uses TRBV9 and TRBJ1-1; TRBD1 matches at 7 bases. Trimming at V came to 3 bases and at J to 4 bases, leaving 3 bases not matched to a gene. Germline assignment: CDR1 SGDLS and CDR2 YYNGEE. There are 13 residues in the CDR3. CDR3 DNA: TGTGCCAGCAGCGCCAACAGGGGCACTGAAGCTTTCTTT. Its protein product is CASSANRGTEAFF.

The rearrangement joins TRBV7-6 to TRBJ2-5; perhaps TRBD2 as D (6 bases). Germline loops: CDR1 SGHVS, CDR2 FNYEAQ. Trimming left V 1 base short and J 5 bases short, with 11 bases between. CDR3 length: 14 amino acids. CDR3 amino acids: CASSLGPGRETQYF. In nucleotides, the CDR3 is TGTGCCAGCAGCTTAGGTCCAGGGAGGGAGACCCAGTACTTC.

This rearrangement joins TRBV6-5 to TRBJ2-5, with D perhaps TRBD1 (6 bases). Looked up from germline, CDR1 is MNHEY and CDR2 is SVGAGI. The CDR3 covers 14 residues. Trimming took 4 bases from V and 2 from J, leaving 11 bases between them. CDR3 sequence reads: CASSSRQEQETQYF. The CDR3 nucleotides are TGTGCCAGCAGTTCTCGACAGGAACAAGAGACCCAGTACTTC.

The chain recombines TRBV7-8 with TRBJ1-2, with 7 bases that match TRBD1. The CDR3 is 17 amino acids. Germline V gene sequence: CDR1 SGHVS, CDR2 FQNEAQ. Losses at the gene ends were 3 bases for V and 4 bases for J; bases not matched to a gene: 14. Here the CDR3 DNA reads TGTGCCAGCAGCTTGAGGGATTCAGGGGGTACAGGCTATGGCTACACCTTC. This codes for CASSLRDSGGTGYGYTF.

The chain links TRBV2 to TRBJ1-5; 7 bases are a match to TRBD1. Per germline, CDR1 SNHLY and CDR2 FYNNEI. CDR3 length equals 15 residues. Trimming took 4 bases from V and 1 from J; bases not matched to a gene: 4. The DNA for the CDR3 is TGTGCCAGCAGTGGACAGGGCCTGAGCAATCAGCCCCAGCATTTT. Translation: CASSGQGLSNQPQHF.

The chain uses TRBV13 and TRBJ2-2; D is perhaps TRBD1 (6 bases). The CDR3 extends over 18 amino acids. Germline loops: CDR1 PRHDT, CDR2 FYEKMQ (reference sequence). V was shortened by 0 bases and J by 3 bases, with 17 bases between the two germline ends. The CDR3 loop is CASSLGLAAGVYTGELFF. Written as DNA, the CDR3 is TGTGCCAGCAGCTTAGGCCTCGCGGCAGGGGTTTACACCGGGGAGCTGTTTTTT. Using reference TRBV13 and TRBJ2-2 for the parts outside the CDR3, the full variable domain is AAGVIQSPRHLIKEKRETATLKCYPIPRHDTVYWYQQGPGQDPQFLISFYEKMQSDKGSIPDRFSAQQFSDYHSELNMSSLELGDSALYFCASSLGLAAGVYTGELFFGEGSRLTVL.

Here the CDR3 reads CASSPPAGGGNEQYF. The DNA of the CDR3 is TGTGCCAGCAGCCCTCCGGCGGGGGGCGGGAACGAGCAGTACTTC. The rearrangement uses TRBV7-9 and TRBJ2-7, with 8 nucleotides matching TRBD2. Germline V gives CDR1 SEHNR, CDR2 FQNEAQ (reference sequence). This CDR3 region has 15 residues. The junction had 11 bases not matched to a gene; V was cut back by 5 bases and J by 5 bases.